This T cell receptor (beta chain) was retrieved from a study of tumor and adjacent non-tumor tissue in lung cancer. No cell sorting was done before RNA was extracted from the tissue. This clonotype was seen only once. In germline, CDR1 is MNHNY, CDR2 SVGAGI (reference sequence). V lost 4 bases and J lost 9, with 16 bases in between. CDR3 size: 14 residues. Three rounds of nested PCR, following a modified ARM-PCR protocol, produced the TCRbeta library. TCRdb reprocessed the multiplex PCR reads via MiXCR and lists one record per CDR3 protein. This sample has 75,000 to 95,000 distinct CDR3 sequences, with around 71% found just once.

The sequenced sample was lung tumor tissue. The chain uses TRBV6-6 and TRBJ2-1, with no clear D. The sequence was obtained from a man aged 55 to 70 with non-small cell lung cancer. CDR3 nucleotide sequence: TGTGCCAGCAGTTCTCTATCATGGTGTGCTGAGCAGTTCTTC. Its translation is CASSSLSWCAEQFF.